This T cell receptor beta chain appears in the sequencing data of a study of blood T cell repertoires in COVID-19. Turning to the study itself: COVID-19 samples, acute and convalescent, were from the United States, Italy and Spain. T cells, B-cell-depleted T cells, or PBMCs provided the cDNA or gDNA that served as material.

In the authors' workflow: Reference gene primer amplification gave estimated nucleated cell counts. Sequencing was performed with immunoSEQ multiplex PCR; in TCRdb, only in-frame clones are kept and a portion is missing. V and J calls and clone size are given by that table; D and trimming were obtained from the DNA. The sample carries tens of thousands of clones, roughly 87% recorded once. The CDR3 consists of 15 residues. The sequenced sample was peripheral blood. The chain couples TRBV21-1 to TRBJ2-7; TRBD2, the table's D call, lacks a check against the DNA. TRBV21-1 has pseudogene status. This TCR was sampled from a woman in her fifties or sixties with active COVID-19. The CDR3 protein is CASSETGFPVYEQYF. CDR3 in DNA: TGTGCCAGCAGCGAAACCGGGTTCCCCGTCTACGAGCAGTACTTC.